One and the same sample provided the 18 T cell receptor beta chains below, sequenced in a study of blood T cell repertoires in COVID-19 (dated by TCRdb to 2020 to 2021). The method was the immunoSEQ multiplex PCR assay. TCRdb holds this immuneACCESS table with in-frame rearrangements only. Some clones are missing; in checked studies, unresolved V genes explain under half, and the rest has no known cause. Recorded for this sample are approximately 470,000 clones; 87% of them occurred a single time. The top ten constitute 0.7% of the sample. Sequencing was performed on PBMCs or T cells enriched from blood (not recorded which). The source is a woman younger than 35 who had recovered from COVID-19.

The chain couples TRBV24-1 to TRBJ1-3; D not resolved. This CDR3 is built from 15 residues. V lost 8 bases and J lost 0, with 13 bases in between. CDR1 KGHDR and CDR2 SFDVKD come from the germline V gene. The CDR3 loop reads CATITIGGSGNTIYF. CDR3 nucleotides: TGTGCCACCATCACTATAGGAGGCTCTGGAAACACCATATATTTT.

The chain links TRBV7-6 to TRBJ1-4, with 7 bases that match TRBD1. The CDR3 runs 21 residues. J was trimmed by 1 base and V by 1 base; bases with no gene match: 18. CDR1 is SGHVS, CDR2 FNYEAQ, per germline. The CDR3 spells CASSLVVRDSVVFRTNEKLFF. The CDR3 coding sequence is TGTGCCAGCAGCTTAGTAGTCAGGGACAGCGTTGTGTTTCGAACTAATGAAAAACTGTTTTTT.

Points on this clone: Other DNA variants within this sample encode the same CDR3. The V and J genes are TRBV6-5 and TRBJ2-2, with D possibly being TRBD2 (5 bases). This CDR3 spans 15 amino acids. The germline V gene has CDR1 MNHEY and CDR2 SVGAGI. V dropped 0 bases and J dropped 2 bases, with 7 bases sitting between them. The CDR3 reads CASSYSGANTGELFF. The DNA for the CDR3 is TGTGCCAGCAGTTACTCGGGAGCAAACACCGGGGAGCTGTTTTTT.

This rearrangement joins TRBV3-1 (or the pseudogene TRBV3-2) to TRBJ2-2; D is uncertain. Germline V gives CDR1 LGHDT, CDR2 YNNKEL (reference sequence). This CDR3 has 12 residues. V was shortened by 4 bases and J by 5 bases, with 5 bases between the two germline ends. This CDR3 reads CASSPRTGELFF. CDR3 nucleotide sequence: TGTGCCAGCAGCCCACGGACCGGGGAGCTGTTTTTT.

This chain connects TRBV28 to TRBJ1-5; TRBD1 aligns across 7 bases. Germline CDR1 and CDR2: MDHEN and SYDVKM. V lost 5 bases to trimming and J lost 2 bases; unmatched junction nucleotides: 6. The CDR3 is 15 amino acids. The CDR3 is CASSRRGLGNQPQHF. In DNA form, the CDR3 reads TGTGCCAGCAGTCGAAGGGGGCTAGGCAATCAGCCCCAGCATTTT.

The chain recombines TRBV2 with TRBJ1-2; no clear D gene. This CDR3 has 13 residues. The germline V gene has CDR1 SNHLY and CDR2 FYNNEI. Trimming left V 4 bases short and J 6 bases short, with 12 bases between. The CDR3 region has the DNA TGTGCCAGCAGTGGAGAAGTAGGAGATGGCTACACCTTC. Its translation: CASSGEVGDGYTF.

The J gene is TRBJ2-5, the V gene TRBV28, with D maybe TRBD2 (6 bases). The CDR3 sequence is 12 residues long. The germline V gene has CDR1 MDHEN and CDR2 SYDVKM. Trimming removed 7 bases from V and 5 bases from J, with 11 bases in between. This CDR3 is CASNGGVETQYF. The CDR3 DNA is TGTGCCAGCAATGGCGGGGTTGAGACCCAGTACTTC.

The V and J genes are TRBV12-5 and TRBJ1-3, with a weak D call TRBD1 (5 bases). The germline V gene encodes CDR1 LGHNT and CDR2 FRNRAP. This CDR3 is 16 amino acids long. Trimming cost V 3 bases and J 3 bases, with 15 bases left between them. This chain's CDR3 is CASGLRSGPLGNTIYF. In DNA form, the CDR3 reads TGTGCTAGTGGTTTAAGGTCAGGGCCCCTTGGAAACACCATATATTTT.

The chain links TRBV29-1 to TRBJ2-6, with D possibly matching TRBD1 (5 bases). CDR3 length: 15 amino acids. Trimming took 2 bases from V and 2 from J, leaving 10 bases between them. CDR1 is SQVTM and CDR2 is ANQGSEA in the germline V gene. In nucleotides, the CDR3 is TGCAGCGTTGAAAATATAGGGGCTGGGGCCAACGTCCTGACTTTC. This codes for CSVENIGAGANVLTF.

This chain connects TRBV29-1 to TRBJ2-1; no firm D call. This CDR3 is 12 amino acids long. Germline-derived CDR1 and CDR2 are SQVTM and ANQGSEA. V was shortened by 4 bases and J by 10 bases, with 14 bases between the two germline ends. CDR3 loop: CSVGAPHREQFF. The CDR3 DNA reads as TGCAGCGTTGGCGCCCCCCACAGAGAGCAGTTCTTC.

The chain recombines TRBV5-1 with TRBJ2-1, with 11 bases matching TRBD2. Germline V lookup: CDR1 SGHRS, CDR2 YFSETQ. CDR3 size: 18 residues. V dropped 3 bases and J dropped 2; count of bases not matched to a gene: 10. The CDR3 is CASSWVASTSGAYNEQFF. The CDR3 nucleotides read TGCGCCAGCAGCTGGGTTGCCTCGACTAGCGGGGCCTACAATGAGCAGTTCTTC.

The V and J genes are TRBV5-1 and TRBJ2-4, with a tentative D call TRBD1 (6 bases). This CDR3 is 14 amino acids long. Germline V gene lookup returns CDR1 SGHRS and CDR2 YFSETQ. Trimming removed 1 base from V and 1 base from J, with 6 bases in between. The CDR3 sequence: CASSLRGAKNIQYF. CDR3 in DNA: TGCGCCAGCAGCTTGAGGGGGGCCAAAAACATTCAGTACTTC.

The chain employs TRBV4-1 and TRBJ2-7; tentatively, D is TRBD2 (5 bases). The CDR3 loop spans 14 amino acids. V was clipped by 0 bases and J by 3 bases, with 9 bases between them. Germline values: CDR1 MGHRA, CDR2 YSYEKL. For the CDR3, the DNA is TGCGCCAGCAGCCAAGACCCGGGAATCTACGAGCAGTACTTC. Its translation is CASSQDPGIYEQYF.

The J gene is TRBJ1-6, the V gene TRBV30; 9 bases are a match to TRBD1. There are 15 residues in the CDR3. Trimming cost V 2 bases and J 7 bases; bases outside gene matches: 6. The germline gives CDR1 GTSNPN, CDR2 SVGIG (reference sequence). The CDR3 DNA reads as TGTGCCTGGAGTAGGACAGGGGTTATGAATTCACCCCTCCACTTT. Protein sequence: CAWSRTGVMNSPLHF.

Here the CDR3 reads CASSTPGLAGPRQYF. The CDR3 DNA reads TGTGCCAGCAGTACTCCGGGACTAGCGGGCCCGAGGCAGTATTTT. J is TRBJ2-3 and V is TRBV6-5, with 12 bases that match TRBD2. The CDR3 has 15 amino acids. Unmatched junction bases numbered 11, after V lost 5 bases and J lost 11 bases. In germline, CDR1 is MNHEY, CDR2 SVGAGI.

The V call is TRBV28, the J call TRBJ1-5; D perhaps matches TRBD1 (6 bases). The V gene lost 7 bases and the J gene lost 0 bases, with 16 bases spanning the gap. Germline CDR1 MDHEN, CDR2 SYDVKM. CDR3 size: 16 residues. The CDR3 is CASKQGRQDSNQPQHF. The CDR3 coding sequence is TGTGCCAGCAAACAGGGAAGACAAGATAGCAATCAGCCCCAGCATTTT.

The J gene is TRBJ1-2, the V gene TRBV27; D gene ambiguous. The CDR3 totals 14 residues. V gave up 1 base and J gave up 0 bases, with 6 bases separating them. Germline-derived CDR1 and CDR2 are MNHEY and SMNVEV (reference sequence). The CDR3 region is CASSLYGPNYGYTF. CDR3 nucleotide sequence: TGTGCCAGCAGTTTATACGGTCCTAACTATGGCTACACCTTC.

The V gene is TRBV6-6, the J gene TRBJ1-2, with 8 bases identical to TRBD1. CDR3 length: 13 amino acids. Trimming removed 6 bases from V and 4 bases from J; junction bases left unmatched: 4. Germline V gene data show CDR1 as MNHNY and CDR2 as SVGAGI (reference sequence). This CDR3 is CASRVGQGYGYTF. In DNA form, the CDR3 reads TGTGCCAGCAGAGTAGGACAGGGCTATGGCTACACCTTC.